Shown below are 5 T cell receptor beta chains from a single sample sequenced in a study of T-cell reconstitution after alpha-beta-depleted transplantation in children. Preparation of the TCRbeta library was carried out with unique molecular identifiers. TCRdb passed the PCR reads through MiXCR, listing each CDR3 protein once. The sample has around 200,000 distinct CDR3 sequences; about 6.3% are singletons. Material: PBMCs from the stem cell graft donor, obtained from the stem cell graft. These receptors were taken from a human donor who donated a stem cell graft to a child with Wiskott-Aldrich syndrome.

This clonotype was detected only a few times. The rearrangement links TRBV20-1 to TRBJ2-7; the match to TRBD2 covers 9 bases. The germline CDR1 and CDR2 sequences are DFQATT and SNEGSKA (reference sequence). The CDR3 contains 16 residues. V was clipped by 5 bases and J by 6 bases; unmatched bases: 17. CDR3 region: CSARGSLAGVSVEQYF. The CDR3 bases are TGCAGTGCTCGGGGGTCCTTAGCGGGAGTTTCGGTCGAGCAGTACTTC.

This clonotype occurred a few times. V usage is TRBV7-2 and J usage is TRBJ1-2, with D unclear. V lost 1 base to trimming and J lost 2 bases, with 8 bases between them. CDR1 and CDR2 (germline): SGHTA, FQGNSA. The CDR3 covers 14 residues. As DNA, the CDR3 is TGTGCCAGCAGCTTAGGCGGCGGAAACTATGGCTACACCTTC. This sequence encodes CASSLGGGNYGYTF.

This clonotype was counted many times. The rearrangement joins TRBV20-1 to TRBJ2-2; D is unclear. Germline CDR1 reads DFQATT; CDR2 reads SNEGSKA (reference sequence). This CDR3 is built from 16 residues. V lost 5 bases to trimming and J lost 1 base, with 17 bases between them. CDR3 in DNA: TGCAGTGCTCGTTTGTTATCGGATTGGAACACCGGGGAGCTGTTTTTT. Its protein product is CSARLLSDWNTGELFF.

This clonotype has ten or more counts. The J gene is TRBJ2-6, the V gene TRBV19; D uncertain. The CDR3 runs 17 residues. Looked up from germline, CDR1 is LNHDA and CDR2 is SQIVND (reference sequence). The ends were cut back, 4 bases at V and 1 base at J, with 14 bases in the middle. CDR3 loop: CASSTPETSSGANVLTF. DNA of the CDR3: TGTGCCAGTAGTACCCCCGAGACTTCGTCTGGGGCCAACGTCCTGACTTTC.

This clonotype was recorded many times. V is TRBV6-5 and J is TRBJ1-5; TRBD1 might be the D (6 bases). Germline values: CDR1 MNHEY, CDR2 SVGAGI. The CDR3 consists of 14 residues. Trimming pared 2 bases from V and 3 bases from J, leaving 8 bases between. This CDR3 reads CASSYTGSNQPQHF. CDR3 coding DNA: TGTGCCAGCAGTTACACAGGGTCCAATCAGCCCCAGCATTTT.